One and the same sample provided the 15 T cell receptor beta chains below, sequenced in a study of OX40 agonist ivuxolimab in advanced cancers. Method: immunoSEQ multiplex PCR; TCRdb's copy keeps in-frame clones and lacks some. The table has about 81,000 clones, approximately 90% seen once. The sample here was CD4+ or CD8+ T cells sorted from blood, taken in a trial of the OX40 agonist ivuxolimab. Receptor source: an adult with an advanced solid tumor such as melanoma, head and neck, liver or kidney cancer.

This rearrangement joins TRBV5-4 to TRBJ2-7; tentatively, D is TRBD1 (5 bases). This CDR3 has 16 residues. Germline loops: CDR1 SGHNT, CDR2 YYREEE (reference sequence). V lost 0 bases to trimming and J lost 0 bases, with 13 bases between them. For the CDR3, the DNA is TGTGCCAGCAGCTTGGCCGCAACAGGTAGCTCCTACGAGCAGTACTTC. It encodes CASSLAATGSSYEQYF.

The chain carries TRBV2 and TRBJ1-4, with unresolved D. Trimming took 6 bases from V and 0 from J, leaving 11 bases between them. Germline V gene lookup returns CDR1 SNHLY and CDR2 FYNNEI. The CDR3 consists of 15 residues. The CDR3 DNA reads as TGTGCCAGCAGCGGATCGATTACAACTAATGAAAAACTGTTTTTT. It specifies CASSGSITTNEKLFF.

The DNA of the CDR3 is TGTGCCATCAGTGAGTTTATCCGTGGGATCTATGGCTACACCTTC. Amino acids: CAISEFIRGIYGYTF. The chain recombines TRBV10-3 with TRBJ1-2; no clear D gene. This CDR3 comprises 15 residues. V lost 1 base, J lost 4 bases, and 13 bases lay in between. CDR1 and CDR2 from the germline V gene are ENHRY and SYGVKD.

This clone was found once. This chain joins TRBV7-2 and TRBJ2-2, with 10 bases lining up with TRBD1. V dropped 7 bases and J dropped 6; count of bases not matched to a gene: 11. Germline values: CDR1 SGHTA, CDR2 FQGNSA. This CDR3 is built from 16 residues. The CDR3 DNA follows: TGTGCCAGCAAATCCACGGACAGGGGGGTTCCCGGGGAGCTGTTTTTT. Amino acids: CASKSTDRGVPGELFF.

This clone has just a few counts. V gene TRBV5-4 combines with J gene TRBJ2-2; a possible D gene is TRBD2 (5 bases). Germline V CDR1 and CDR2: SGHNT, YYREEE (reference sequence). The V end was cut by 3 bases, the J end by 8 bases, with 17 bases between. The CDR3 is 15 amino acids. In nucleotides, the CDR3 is TGTGCCAGCAGCTCTATGACCGCGGGTTCGGGGGAGCTGTTTTTT. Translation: CASSSMTAGSGELFF.

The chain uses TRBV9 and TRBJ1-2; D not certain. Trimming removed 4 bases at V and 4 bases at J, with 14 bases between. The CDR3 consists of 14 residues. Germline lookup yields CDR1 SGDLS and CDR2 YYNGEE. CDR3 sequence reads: CASSPSQVAYGYTF. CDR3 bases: TGTGCCAGCAGCCCAAGCCAGGTCGCCTATGGCTACACCTTC.

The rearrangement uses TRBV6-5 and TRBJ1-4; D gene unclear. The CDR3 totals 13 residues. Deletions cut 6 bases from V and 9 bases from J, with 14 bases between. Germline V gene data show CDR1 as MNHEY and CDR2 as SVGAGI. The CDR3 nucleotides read TGTGCCAGCAGAAATCCGGGCTTGCAAAAACTGTTTTTT. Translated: CASRNPGLQKLFF.

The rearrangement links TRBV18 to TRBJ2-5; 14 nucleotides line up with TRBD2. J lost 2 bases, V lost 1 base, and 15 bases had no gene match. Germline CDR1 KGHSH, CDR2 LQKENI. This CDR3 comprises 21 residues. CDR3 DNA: TGTGCCAGCTCACCACTTTCCCTTAGGACTAGCGGGGGGATCCGACAAGAGACCCAGTACTTC. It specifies CASSPLSLRTSGGIRQETQYF.

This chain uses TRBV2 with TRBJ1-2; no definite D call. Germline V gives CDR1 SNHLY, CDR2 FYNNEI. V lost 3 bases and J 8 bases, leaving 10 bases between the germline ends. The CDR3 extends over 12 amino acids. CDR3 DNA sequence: TGTGCCAGCAGTGATATGGCGGGCGGCTACACCTTC. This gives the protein CASSDMAGGYTF. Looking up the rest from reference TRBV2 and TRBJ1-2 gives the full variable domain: EPEVTQTPSHQVTQMGQEVILRCVPISNHLYFYWYRQILGQKVEFLVSFYNNEISEKSEIFDDQFSVERPDGSNFTLKIRSTKLEDSAMYFCASSDMAGGYTFGSGTRLTVV.

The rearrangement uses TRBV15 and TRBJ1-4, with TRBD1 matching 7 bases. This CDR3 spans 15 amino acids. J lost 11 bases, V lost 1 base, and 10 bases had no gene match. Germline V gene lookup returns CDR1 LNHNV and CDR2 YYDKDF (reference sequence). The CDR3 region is CATSRGGTDRTKLFF. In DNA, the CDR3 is TGTGCCACCAGCAGAGGGGGGACAGATAGAACGAAACTGTTTTTT. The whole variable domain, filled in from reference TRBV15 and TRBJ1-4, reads DAMVIQNPRYQVTQFGKPVTLSCSQTLNHNVMYWYQQKSSQAPKLLFHYYDKDFNNEADTPDNFQSRRPNTSFCFLDIRSPGLGDTAMYLCATSRGGTDRTKLFFGSGTQLSVL.

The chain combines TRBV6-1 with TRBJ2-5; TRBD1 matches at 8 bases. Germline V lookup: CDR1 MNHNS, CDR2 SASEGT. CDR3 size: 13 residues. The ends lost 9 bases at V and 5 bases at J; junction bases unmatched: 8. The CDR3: CASNRGSGETQYF. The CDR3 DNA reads TGTGCCAGTAACAGGGGGTCGGGGGAGACCCAGTACTTC.

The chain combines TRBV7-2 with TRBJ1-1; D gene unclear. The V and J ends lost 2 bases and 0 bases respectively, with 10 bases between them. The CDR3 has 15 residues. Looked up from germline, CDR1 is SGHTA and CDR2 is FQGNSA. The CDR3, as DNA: TGTGCCAGCAGCTTACAAGTGAAGCTGAACACTGAAGCTTTCTTT. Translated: CASSLQVKLNTEAFF.

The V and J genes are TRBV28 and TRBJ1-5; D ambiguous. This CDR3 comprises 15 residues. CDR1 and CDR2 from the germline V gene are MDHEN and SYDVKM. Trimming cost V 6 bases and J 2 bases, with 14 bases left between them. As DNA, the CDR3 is TGTGCCAGCAGGACCCCCGAAGGTGGCAATCAGCCCCAGCATTTT. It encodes CASRTPEGGNQPQHF.

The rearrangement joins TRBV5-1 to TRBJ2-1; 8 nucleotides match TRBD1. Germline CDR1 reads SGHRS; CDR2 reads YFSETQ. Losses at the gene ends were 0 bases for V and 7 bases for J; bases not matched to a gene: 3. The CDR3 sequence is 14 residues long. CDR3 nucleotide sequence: TGCGCCAGCAGCTTGGGACAGGGGTGGAATGAGCAGTTCTTC. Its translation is CASSLGQGWNEQFF.

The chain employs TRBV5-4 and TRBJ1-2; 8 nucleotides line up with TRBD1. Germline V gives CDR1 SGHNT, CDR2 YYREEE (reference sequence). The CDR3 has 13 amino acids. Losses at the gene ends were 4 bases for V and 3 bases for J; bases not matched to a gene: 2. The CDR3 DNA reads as TGTGCCAGCAGCAAGACAGGGGACTATGGCTACACCTTC. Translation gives CASSKTGDYGYTF.